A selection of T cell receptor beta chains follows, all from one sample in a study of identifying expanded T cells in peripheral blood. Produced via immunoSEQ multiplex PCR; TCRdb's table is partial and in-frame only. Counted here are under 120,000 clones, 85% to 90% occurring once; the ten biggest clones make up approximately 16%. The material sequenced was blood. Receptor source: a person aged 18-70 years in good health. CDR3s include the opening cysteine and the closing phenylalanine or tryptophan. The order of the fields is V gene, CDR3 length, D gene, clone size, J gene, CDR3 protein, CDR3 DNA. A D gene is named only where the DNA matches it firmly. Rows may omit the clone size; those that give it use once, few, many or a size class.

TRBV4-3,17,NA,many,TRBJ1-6,CASSQDLEGAGNSPLHF,TGCGCCAGCAGCCAAGACCTGGAAGGGGCTGGTAATTCACCCCTCCACTTT
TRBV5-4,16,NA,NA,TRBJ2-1,CASSPGGTVVDYEQFF,TGTGCCAGCAGCCCCGGAGGGACAGTCGTGGACTATGAGCAGTTCTTC
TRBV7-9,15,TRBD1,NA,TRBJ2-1,CASSLWDRGRDEQFF,TGTGCCAGCAGCTTATGGGACAGGGGCCGGGATGAGCAGTTCTTC
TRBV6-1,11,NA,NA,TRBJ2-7,CASCDSYEQYF,TGTGCCAGCTGCGACAGCTACGAGCAGTACTTC
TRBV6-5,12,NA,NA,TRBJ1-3,CASSDPGNTIYF,TGTGCCAGCAGCGACCCGGGAAACACCATATATTTT
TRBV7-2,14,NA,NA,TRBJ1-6,CASAGAGYNSPLHF,TGTGCCAGCGCGGGTGCGGGCTATAATTCACCCCTCCACTTT
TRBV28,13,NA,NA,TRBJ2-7,CASSPGGSYEQYF,TGTGCCAGCAGCCCAGGAGGCTCCTACGAGCAGTACTTC
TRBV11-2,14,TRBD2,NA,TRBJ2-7,CASSFGGVGYEQYF,TGTGCCAGCAGCTTCGGGGGGGTCGGGTACGAGCAGTACTTC
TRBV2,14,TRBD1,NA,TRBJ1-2,CASSTPGQNYGYTF,TGTGCCAGCAGTACTCCGGGACAGAACTATGGCTACACCTTC
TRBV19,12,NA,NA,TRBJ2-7,CASSSGVGEQYF,TGTGCCAGTAGTTCAGGAGTCGGGGAGCAGTACTTC
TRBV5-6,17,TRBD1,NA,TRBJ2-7,CASSLDPTGPLVYEQYF,TGTGCCAGCAGCTTGGATCCGACAGGGCCCCTCGTCTACGAGCAGTACTTC
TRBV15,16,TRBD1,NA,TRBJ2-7,CATSGITGEGRYEQYF,TGTGCCACCAGCGGAATAACAGGGGAAGGGAGATACGAGCAGTACTTC
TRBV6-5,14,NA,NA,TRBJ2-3,CASSYSTVRDTQYF,TGTGCCAGCAGTTACTCGACGGTGAGGGATACGCAGTATTTT
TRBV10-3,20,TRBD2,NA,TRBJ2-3,CAISEPSTSGGDSYTDTQYF,TGTGCCATCAGTGAGCCCTCCACTAGCGGGGGAGATTCCTACACAGATACGCAGTATTTT
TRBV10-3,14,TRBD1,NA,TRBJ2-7,CASGQGVSSYEQYF,TGTGCCAGCGGACAGGGGGTGTCGTCCTACGAGCAGTACTTC
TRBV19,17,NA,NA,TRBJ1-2,CASSILAPERANYGYTF,NA
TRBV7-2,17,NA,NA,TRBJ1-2,CASSSETGIYMGYGYTF,TGTGCCAGCAGCTCGGAGACAGGAATTTATATGGGCTATGGCTACACCTTC
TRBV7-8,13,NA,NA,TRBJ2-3,CASSPLRTDTQYF,TGTGCCAGCAGCCCCTTGCGCACAGATACGCAGTATTTT
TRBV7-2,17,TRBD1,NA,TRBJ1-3,CASSLRNHRGSGNTIYF,TGTGCCAGCAGCTTACGCAACCACAGGGGCTCTGGAAACACCATATATTTT
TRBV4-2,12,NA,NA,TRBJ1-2,CASSQGLSGYTF,TGTGCCAGCAGCCAAGGTCTCTCTGGCTACACCTTC
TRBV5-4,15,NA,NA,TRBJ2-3,CASSLVTSSTDTQYF,TGTGCCAGCAGCTTGGTGACTTCTAGCACAGATACGCAGTATTTT
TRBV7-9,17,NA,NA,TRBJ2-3,CASSWGPIDRYTDTQYF,TGTGCCAGCAGCTGGGGTCCTATCGACCGCTACACAGATACGCAGTATTTT
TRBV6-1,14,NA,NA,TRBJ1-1,CASAPGTFNTEAFF,TGTGCCAGCGCGCCAGGGACCTTCAACACTGAAGCTTTCTTT
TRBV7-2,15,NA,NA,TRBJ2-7,CASSLESGGSYEQYF,TGTGCCAGCAGCTTAGAGTCAGGTGGTTCCTACGAGCAGTACTTC
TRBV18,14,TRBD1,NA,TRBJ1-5,CASSQTGGSQPQHF,TGTGCCAGCTCGCAGACAGGGGGCAGTCAGCCCCAGCATTTT
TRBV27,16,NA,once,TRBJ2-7,CASSSLVGKGTGEQYF,TGTGCCAGCAGTTCCCTCGTAGGTAAGGGGACGGGCGAGCAGTACTTC
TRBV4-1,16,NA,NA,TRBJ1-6,CASSPQGIYDNSPLHF,TGCGCCAGCAGCCCGCAGGGGATATACGATAATTCACCCCTCCACTTT